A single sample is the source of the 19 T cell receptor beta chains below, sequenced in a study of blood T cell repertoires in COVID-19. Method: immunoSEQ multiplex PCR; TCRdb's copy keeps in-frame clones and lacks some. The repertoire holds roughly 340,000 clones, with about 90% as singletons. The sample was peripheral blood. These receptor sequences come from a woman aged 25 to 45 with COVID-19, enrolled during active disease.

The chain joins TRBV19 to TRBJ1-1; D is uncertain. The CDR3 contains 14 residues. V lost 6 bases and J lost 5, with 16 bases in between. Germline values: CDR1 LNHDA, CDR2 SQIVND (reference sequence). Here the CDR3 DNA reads TGTGCCAGTAGCACGATTGGGGAGTGGACTGAAGCTTTCTTT. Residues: CASSTIGEWTEAFF.

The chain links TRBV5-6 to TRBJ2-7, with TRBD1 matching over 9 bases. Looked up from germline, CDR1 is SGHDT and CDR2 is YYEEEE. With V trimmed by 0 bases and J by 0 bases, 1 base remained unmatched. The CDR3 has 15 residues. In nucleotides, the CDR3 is TGTGCCAGCAGCTTGGGACAGGGGGTCTCCTACGAGCAGTACTTC. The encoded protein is CASSLGQGVSYEQYF.

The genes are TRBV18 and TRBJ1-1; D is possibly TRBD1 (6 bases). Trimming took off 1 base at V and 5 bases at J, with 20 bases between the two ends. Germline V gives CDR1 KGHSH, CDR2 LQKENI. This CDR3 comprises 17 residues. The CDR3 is CASSPLSVSNRDTEAFF. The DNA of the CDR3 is TGTGCCAGCTCACCACTGTCCGTGTCAAACAGGGATACTGAAGCTTTCTTT.

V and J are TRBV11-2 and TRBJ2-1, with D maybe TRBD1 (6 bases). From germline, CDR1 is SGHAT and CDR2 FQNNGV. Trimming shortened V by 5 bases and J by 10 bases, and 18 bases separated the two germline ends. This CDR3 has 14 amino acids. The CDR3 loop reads CASSAEGEIAEQFF. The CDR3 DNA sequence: TGTGCCAGCAGCGCAGAGGGGGAAATAGCCGAGCAGTTCTTC.

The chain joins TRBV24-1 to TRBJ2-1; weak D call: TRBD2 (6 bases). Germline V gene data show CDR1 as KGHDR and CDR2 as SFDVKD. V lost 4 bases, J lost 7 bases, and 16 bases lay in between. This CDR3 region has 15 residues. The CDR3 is CATSDLGRTTNEQFF. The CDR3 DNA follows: TGTGCCACCAGTGACCTGGGACGGACTACGAATGAGCAGTTCTTC.

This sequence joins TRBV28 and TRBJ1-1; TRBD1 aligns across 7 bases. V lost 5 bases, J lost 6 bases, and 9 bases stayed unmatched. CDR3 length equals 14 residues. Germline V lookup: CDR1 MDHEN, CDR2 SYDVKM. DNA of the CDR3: TGTGCCAGCAGTGCGAAGCAAACAGGGGCTGAAGCTTTCTTT. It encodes CASSAKQTGAEAFF.

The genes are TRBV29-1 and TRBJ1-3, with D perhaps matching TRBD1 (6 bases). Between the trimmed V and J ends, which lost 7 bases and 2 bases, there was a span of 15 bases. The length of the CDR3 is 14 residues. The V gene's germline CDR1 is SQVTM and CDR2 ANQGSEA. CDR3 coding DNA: TGCAGCGGAGGAGAGTCAGGGGCTGGAAACACCATATATTTT. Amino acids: CSGGESGAGNTIYF.

As DNA, the CDR3 is TGTGCCAGCAGCGTTTCGGGCCACGGGGGCAATGAGCAGTTCTTC. The encoded protein is CASSVSGHGGNEQFF. This chain uses TRBV9 with TRBJ2-1; maybe TRBD2 (6 bases). V was clipped by 2 bases and J by 6 bases, with 15 bases between them. Germline V gene sequence: CDR1 SGDLS, CDR2 YYNGEE. This CDR3 is built from 15 residues.

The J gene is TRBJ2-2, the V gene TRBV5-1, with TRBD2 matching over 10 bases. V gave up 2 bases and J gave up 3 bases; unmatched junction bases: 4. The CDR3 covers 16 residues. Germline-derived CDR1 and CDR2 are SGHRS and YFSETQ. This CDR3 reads CASSLLAGFDTGELFF. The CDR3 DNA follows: TGCGCCAGCAGCTTACTAGCGGGATTTGACACCGGGGAGCTGTTTTTT. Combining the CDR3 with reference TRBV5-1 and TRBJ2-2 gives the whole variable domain KAGVTQTPRYLIKTRGQQVTLSCSPISGHRSVSWYQQTPGQGLQFLFEYFSETQRNKGNFPGRFSGRQFSNSRSEMNVSTLELGDSALYLCASSLLAGFDTGELFFGEGSRLTVL.

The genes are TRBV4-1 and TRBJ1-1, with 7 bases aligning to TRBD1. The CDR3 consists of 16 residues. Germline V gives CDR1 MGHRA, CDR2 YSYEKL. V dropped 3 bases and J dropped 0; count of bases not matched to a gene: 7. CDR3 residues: CASSQEPGQLNTEAFF. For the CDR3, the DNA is TGCGCCAGCAGCCAGGAACCGGGACAGTTGAACACTGAAGCTTTCTTT.

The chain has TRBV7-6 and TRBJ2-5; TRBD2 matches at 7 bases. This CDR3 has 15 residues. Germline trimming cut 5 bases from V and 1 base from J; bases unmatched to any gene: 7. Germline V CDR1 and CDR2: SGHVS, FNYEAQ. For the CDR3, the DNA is TGTGCCAGCAGCCCCTTCGCGGGAGCCCAAGAGACCCAGTACTTC. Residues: CASSPFAGAQETQYF.

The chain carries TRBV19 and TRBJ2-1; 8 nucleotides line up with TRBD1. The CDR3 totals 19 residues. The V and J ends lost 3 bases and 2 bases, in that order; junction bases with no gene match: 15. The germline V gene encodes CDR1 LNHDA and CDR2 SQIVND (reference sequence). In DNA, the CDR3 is TGTGCCAGTAGTATTTCTCCCAGGGGGCTTACTTTTGCCTACAATGAGCAGTTCTTC. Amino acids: CASSISPRGLTFAYNEQFF.

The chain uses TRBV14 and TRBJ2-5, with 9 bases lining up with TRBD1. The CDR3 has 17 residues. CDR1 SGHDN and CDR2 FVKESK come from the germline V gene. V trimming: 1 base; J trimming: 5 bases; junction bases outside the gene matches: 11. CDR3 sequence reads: CASSQAGGTGFWETQYF. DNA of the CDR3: TGTGCCAGCAGCCAAGCCGGCGGGACAGGGTTTTGGGAGACCCAGTACTTC.

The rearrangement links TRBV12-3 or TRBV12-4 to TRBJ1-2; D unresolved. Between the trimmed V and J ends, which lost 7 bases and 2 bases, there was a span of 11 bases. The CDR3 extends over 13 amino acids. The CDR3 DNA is TGTGCCAGCACTTTCCCCGGGAACTATGGCTACACCTTC. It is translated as CASTFPGNYGYTF.

The CDR3 here is CASSPNQLWQFF. The CDR3 DNA follows: TGTGCCAGCAGTCCAAATCAACTCTGGCAGTTCTTC. The genes are TRBV12-3 or TRBV12-4 and TRBJ2-1, with unresolved D. The CDR3 sequence is 12 residues long. V was cut by 5 bases and J by 12 bases, with 14 bases left in between.

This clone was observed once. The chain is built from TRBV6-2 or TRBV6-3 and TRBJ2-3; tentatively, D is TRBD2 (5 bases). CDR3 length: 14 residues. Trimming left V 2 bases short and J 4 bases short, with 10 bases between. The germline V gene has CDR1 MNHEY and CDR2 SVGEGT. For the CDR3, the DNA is TGTGCCAGCAGTTACATCGGGGTAGCAGATACGCAGTATTTT. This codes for CASSYIGVADTQYF.

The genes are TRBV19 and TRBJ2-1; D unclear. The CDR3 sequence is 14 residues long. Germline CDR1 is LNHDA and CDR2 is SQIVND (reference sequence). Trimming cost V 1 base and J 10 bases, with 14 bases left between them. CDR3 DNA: TGTGCCAGTAGTATAGTAGCCGCGCGGCCCGAGCAGTTCTTC. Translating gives CASSIVAARPEQFF. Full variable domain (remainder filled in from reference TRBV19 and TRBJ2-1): DGGITQSPKYLFRKEGQNVTLSCEQNLNHDAMYWYRQDPGQGLRLIYYSQIVNDFQKGDIAEGYSVSREKKESFPLTVTSAQKNPTAFYLCASSIVAARPEQFFGPGTRLTVL.

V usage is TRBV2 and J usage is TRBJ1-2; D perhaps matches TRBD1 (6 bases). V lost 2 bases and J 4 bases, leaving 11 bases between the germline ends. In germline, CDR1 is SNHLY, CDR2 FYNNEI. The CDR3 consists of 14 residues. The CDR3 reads CASSETGTGYGYTF. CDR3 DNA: TGTGCCAGCAGTGAAACAGGGACGGGCTATGGCTACACCTTC.

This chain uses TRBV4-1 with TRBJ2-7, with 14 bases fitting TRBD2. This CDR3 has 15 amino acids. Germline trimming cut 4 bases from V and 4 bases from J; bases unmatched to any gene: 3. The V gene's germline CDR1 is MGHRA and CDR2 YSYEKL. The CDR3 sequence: CASSPGLAGEYEQYV. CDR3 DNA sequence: TGCGCCAGCAGCCCGGGACTAGCGGGAGAGTACGAGCAGTACGTC.